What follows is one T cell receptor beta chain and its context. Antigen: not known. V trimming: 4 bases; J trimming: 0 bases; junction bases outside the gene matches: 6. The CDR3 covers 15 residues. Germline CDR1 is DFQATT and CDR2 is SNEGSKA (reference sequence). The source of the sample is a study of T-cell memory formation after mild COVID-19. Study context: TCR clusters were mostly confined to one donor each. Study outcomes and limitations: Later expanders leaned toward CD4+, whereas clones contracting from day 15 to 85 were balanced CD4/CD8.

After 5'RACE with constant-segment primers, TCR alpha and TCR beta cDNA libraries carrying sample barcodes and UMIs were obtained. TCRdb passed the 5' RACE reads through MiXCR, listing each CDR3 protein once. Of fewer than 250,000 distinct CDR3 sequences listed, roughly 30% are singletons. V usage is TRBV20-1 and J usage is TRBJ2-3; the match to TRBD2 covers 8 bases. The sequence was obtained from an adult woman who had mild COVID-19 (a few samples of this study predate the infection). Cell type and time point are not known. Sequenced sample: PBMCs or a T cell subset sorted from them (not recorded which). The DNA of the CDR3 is TGCAGTGCTATAAGGAGCGGGAGTAGCACAGATACGCAGTATTTT. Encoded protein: CSAIRSGSSTDTQYF.